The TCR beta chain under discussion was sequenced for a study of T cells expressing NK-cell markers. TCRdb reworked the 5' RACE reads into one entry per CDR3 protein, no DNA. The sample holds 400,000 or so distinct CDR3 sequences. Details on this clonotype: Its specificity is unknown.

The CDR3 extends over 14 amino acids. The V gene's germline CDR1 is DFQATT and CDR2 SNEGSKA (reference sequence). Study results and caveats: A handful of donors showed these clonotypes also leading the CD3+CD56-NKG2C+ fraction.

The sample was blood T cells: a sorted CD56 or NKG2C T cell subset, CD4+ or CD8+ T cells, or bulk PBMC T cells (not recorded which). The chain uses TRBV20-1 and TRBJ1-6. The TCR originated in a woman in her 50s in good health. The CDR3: CSARPGPVNSPLHF.